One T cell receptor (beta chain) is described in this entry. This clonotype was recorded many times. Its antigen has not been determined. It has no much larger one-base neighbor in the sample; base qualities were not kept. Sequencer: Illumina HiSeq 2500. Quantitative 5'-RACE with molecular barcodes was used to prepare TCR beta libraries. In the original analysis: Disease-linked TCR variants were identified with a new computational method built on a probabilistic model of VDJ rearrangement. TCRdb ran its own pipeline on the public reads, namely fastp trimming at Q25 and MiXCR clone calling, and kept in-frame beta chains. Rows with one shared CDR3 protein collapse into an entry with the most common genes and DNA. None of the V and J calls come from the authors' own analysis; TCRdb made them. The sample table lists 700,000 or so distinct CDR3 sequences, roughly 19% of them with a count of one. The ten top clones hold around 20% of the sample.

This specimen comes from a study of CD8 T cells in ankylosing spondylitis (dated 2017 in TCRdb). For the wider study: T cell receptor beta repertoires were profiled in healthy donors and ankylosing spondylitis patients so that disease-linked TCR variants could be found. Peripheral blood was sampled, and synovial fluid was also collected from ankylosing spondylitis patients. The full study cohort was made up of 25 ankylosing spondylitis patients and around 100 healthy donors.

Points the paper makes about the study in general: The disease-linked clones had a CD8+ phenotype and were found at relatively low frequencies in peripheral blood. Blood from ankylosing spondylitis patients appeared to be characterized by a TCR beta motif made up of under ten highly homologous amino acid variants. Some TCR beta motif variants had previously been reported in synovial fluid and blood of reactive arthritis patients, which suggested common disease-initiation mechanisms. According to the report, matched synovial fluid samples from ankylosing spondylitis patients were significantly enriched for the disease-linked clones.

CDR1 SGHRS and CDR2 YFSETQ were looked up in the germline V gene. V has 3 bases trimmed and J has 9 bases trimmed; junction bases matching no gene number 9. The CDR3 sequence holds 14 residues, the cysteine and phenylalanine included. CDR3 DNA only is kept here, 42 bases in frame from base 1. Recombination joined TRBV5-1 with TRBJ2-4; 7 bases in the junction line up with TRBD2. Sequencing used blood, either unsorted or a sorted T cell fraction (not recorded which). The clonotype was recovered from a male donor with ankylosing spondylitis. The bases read TGCGCCAGCAGCTGGGACTACCTAGAAGGCATTCAGTACTTC. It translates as CASSWDYLEGIQYF.